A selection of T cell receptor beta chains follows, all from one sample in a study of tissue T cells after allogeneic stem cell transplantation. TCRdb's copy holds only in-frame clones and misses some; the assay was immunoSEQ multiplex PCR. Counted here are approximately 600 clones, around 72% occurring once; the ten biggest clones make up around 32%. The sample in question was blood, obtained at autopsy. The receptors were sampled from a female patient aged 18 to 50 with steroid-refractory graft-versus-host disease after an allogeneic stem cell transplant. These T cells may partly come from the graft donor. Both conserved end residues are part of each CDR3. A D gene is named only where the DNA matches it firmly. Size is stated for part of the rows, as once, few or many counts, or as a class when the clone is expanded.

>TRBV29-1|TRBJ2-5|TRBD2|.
TGCAGCGCCAACCTCGGGCGGGGGGGAGAGACCCAGTACTTC
CSANLGRGGETQYF
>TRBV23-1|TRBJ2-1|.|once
TGCGCCAGCAGTCCGCAGAACAATGAGCAGTTCTTC
CASSPQNNEQFF
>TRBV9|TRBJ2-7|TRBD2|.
TGTGCCAGCAGCGTAGGGACTAGCGGGATTCATTTCAACGAGCAGTACTTC
CASSVGTSGIHFNEQYF
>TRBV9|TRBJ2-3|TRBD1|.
TGTGCCAGCAGCGGCCGGGACAGCATTTTCACAGATACGCAGTATTTT
CASSGRDSIFTDTQYF
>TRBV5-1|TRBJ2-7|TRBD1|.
TGCGCCAGCAGCTTGCGCCTTAGGACAGGGACTTACGAGCAGTACTTC
CASSLRLRTGTYEQYF
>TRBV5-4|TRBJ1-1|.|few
TGTGCCAGCAGCTTCTCGTTTACAGGGATCTCTGAAGCTTTCTTT
CASSFSFTGISEAFF
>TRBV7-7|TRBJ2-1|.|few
TGTGCTAGCAGCTTCCGGGTTGGCAATGAGCAGTTCTTC
CASSFRVGNEQFF
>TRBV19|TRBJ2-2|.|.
TGTGCCAGTAGTCTTCTCGGCATTTCCACCGGGGAGCTGTTTTTT
CASSLLGISTGELFF
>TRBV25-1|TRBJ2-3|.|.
TGTGCCAGCAGTTTAACCTGGGACTGGGGCACAGATACGCAGTATTTT
CASSLTWDWGTDTQYF
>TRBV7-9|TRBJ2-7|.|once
TGTGCCAGCAGCTTAGTATCCTACGAGCAGTACTTC
CASSLVSYEQYF
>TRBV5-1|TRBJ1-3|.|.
TGCGCCAGCAGCTCGACAGGAGCTGGAAACACCATATATTTT
CASSSTGAGNTIYF
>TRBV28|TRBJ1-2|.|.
TGTGCCAGCAGTTTTTACTATGGCTACACCTTC
CASSFYYGYTF
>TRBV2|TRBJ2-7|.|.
TGTGCCAGCAGTGAACCGGGCGCCTACGAGCAGTACTTC
CASSEPGAYEQYF
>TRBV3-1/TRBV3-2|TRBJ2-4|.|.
TGTGCCAGCAGCCAAGAAGAGGACATTCAGTACTTC
CASSQEEDIQYF
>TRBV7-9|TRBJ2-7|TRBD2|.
TGTGCCAGCAAGCCTAGCGGGACCTACGAGCAGTACTTC
CASKPSGTYEQYF
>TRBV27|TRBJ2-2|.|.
TGTGCCAGCAGTTTTGCGGTTTACTTGAACACCGGGGAGCTGTTTTTT
CASSFAVYLNTGELFF
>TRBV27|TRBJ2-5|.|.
TGTGCCAGCAGTTTGCTCGGGACTCAAGAGACCCAGTACTTC
CASSLLGTQETQYF
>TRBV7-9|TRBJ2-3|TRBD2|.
TGTGCCAGCAGCTTAGTAGGGACTAGCGGGAGAGGAGATACGCAGTATTTT
CASSLVGTSGRGDTQYF
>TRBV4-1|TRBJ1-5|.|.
TGCGCCAGCAGCTCGGGCAGTTATAGCAATCAGCCCCAGCATTTT
CASSSGSYSNQPQHF
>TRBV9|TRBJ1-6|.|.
TGTGCCAGCAGCGTTCGGGGTTCGGTCGGCTCACCCCTCCACTTT
CASSVRGSVGSPLHF
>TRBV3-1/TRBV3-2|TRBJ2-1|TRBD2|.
TGTGCCAGCAGCCAAGAGGCCCTTCTAGCGGGGGGGCCTAGGGCCTACAATGAGCAGTTCTTC
CASSQEALLAGGPRAYNEQFF
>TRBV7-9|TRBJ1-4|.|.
TGTGCCAGCAGCTTTTCGGGGAGGGGAGAAAAACTGTTTTTT
CASSFSGRGEKLFF
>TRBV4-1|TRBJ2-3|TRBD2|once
TGCGCCAGCAGCCAGGGACTAGCGGGGGGCACAGATACGCAGTATTTT
CASSQGLAGGTDTQYF
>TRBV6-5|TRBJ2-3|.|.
TGTGCCAGCAGTTACTTTTCTGGGGGTACGCAGTATTTT
CASSYFSGGTQYF
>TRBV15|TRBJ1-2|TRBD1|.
TGTGCCACCAGCACATCTTACAGGGGAGCCCATGGCTACACCTTC
CATSTSYRGAHGYTF
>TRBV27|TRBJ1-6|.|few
TGTGCCAGCACCTCGCCGCCAGGGCGCGGTTCACCCCTCCACTTT
CASTSPPGRGSPLHF
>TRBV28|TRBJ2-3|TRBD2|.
TGTGCCAGCAGAGGGACTAGCGGTGTCGATACGCAGTATTTT
CASRGTSGVDTQYF
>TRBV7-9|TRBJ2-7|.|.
TGTGCCAGCAGCTTAGGCCTGACAGGACCCAGGGTGTTCTACGAGCAGTACTTC
CASSLGLTGPRVFYEQYF
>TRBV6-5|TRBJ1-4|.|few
TGTGCCAGCAGTTACGGGGGACGGTGGGGTGAAAAACTGTTTTTT
CASSYGGRWGEKLFF
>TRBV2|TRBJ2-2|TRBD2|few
TGTGCCAGCAGTGTTGCGGGAGTTAACACCGGGGAGCTGTTTTTT
CASSVAGVNTGELFF
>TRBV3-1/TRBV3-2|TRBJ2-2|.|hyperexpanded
TGTGCCAGCAGCTCGGGGGTCCGTTGGGACACCGGGGAGCTGTTTTTT
CASSSGVRWDTGELFF
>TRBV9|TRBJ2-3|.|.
TGTGCCAGCGGAGGAGGGCCAGATACGCAGTATTTT
CASGGGPDTQYF
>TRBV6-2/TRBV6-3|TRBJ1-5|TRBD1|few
TGTGCCAGCAGCGACTACCCCAGACAGGGTACTAGCAATCAGCCCCAGCATTTT
CASSDYPRQGTSNQPQHF
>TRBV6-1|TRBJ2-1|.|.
TGTGCCAGCAGTCCCCGGCTAGCAGACTACAATGAGCAGTTCTTC
CASSPRLADYNEQFF
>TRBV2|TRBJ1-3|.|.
TGTGCCAGCAGCAAAGGAGGTATCTCTGGAAACACCATATATTTT
CASSKGGISGNTIYF
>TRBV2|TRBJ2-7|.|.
TGTGCCAGCAGCCCGGGAAGCCCCTACGAGCAGTACTTC
CASSPGSPYEQYF
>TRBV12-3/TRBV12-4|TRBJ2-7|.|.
TGTGCCAGCAGTCACCCGGGCCGCGAGCAGTACTTC
CASSHPGREQYF